Sequencing of this T cell receptor beta chain was carried out in a study of post-analysis software for immune sequencing data. Notes on the study in general: With TRBV5-6, TRBV5-1 and TRBV20-1 included, about 5 TRBV segments were more frequent in patients than in controls.

On this clonotype: Antigen: not known.

The CDR3 extends over 13 amino acids. The V and J ends lost 1 base and 7 bases respectively, with 11 bases between them. Unique molecular identifiers tagged the TCR beta cDNA libraries. About 500,000 cDNA molecules were obtained from about 1 to 10 million T cells. TCRdb used MiXCR to reprocess the PCR reads, holding one entry per CDR3 protein. The data show hundreds of thousands of distinct CDR3 sequences, roughly 47% seen once. The chain has TRBV12-3 or TRBV12-4 and TRBJ2-7; possible D gene TRBD1, 6 bases. Sequencing was performed on blood. The TCR sequence derives from a girl aged 10-17 years with multiple sclerosis. The DNA for the CDR3 is TGTGCCAGCAGTTTAGAGGGGGACGGGGAGCAGTACTTC. Translated, it gives CASSLEGDGEQYF.